This TCR beta chain was documented in a study of T-cell memory formation after mild COVID-19. The 5'RACE method, run with constant-segment primers, produced TCR alpha and TCR beta cDNA libraries (carrying sample barcodes and UMIs). TCRdb redid the calling of the 5' RACE reads with MiXCR, one entry per CDR3 protein. The data hold more than 200,000 distinct CDR3 sequences, with roughly 17% observed a single time. Findings and caveats of the study: Whether day 37 second-wave clones are SARS-CoV-2-specific was not confirmed.

The CDR3 extends over 13 amino acids. Trimming left V 8 bases short and J 7 bases short, with 16 bases between. CDR1 and CDR2 (germline): MNHEY, SMNVEV (reference sequence). For this clonotype: What it binds is not known.

The genes are TRBV27 and TRBJ2-3, with unresolved D. The sequence was collected from a man between 18 and 29 years old who had mild COVID-19 (a few samples of this study predate the infection). Cell type and time point are not known. The specimen was PBMCs or a T cell subset sorted from them (not recorded which). CDR3: CASRKKGVNTQYF. The CDR3 bases are TGTGCCAGCCGCAAAAAAGGCGTCAATACGCAGTATTTT.